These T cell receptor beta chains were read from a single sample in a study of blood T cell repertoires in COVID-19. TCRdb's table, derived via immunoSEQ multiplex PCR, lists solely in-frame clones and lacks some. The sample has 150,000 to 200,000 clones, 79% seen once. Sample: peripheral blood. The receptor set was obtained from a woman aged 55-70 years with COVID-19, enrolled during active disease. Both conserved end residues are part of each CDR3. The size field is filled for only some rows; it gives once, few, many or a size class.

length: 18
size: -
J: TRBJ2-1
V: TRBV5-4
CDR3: CASSLGPSPRGRNNEQFF

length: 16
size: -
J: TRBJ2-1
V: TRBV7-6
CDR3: CASTSAGGGDYNEQFF

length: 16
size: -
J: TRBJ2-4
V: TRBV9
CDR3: CASSATGGAAKNIQYF

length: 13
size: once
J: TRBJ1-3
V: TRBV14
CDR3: CASSQAIGNTIYF

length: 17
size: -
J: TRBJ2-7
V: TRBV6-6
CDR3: CASSPVAGRSLSYEQYF

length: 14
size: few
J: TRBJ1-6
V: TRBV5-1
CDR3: CASSLAQKNSPLHF

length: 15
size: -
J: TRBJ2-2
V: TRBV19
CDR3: CASAIRARRTGELFF

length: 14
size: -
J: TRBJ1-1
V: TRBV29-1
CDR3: CSVEIGGRSLGAFF

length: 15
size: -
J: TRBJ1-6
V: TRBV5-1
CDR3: CASSLEAGGNSPLHF

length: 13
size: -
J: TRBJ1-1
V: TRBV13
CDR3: CASTPWGDAEAFF

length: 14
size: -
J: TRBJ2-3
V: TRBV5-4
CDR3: CASSLGGKEDTQYF

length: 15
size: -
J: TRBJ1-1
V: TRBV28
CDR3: CASSRDRGMNTEAFF

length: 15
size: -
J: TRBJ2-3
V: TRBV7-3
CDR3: CASKEGRGSTDTQYF

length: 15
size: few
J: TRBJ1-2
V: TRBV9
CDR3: CASSGGPTVNYGYTF

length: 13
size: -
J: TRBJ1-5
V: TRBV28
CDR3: CASKWGRNQPQHF

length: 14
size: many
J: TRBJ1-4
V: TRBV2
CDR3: CASNPSSTNEKLFF

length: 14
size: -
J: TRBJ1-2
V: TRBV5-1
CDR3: CASSFGTGGYGYTF

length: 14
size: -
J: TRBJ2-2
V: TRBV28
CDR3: CATPGAGGTGELFF

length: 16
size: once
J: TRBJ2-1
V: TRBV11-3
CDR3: CASSLRKTGGYNEQFF

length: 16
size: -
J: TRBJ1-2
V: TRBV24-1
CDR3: CATSDLKAGPNYGYTF

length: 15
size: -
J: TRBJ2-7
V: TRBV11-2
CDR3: CASSLGTSARYEQYF

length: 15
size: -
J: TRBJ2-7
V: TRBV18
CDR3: CASSLGQGAPYEQYF

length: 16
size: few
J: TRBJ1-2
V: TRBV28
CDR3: CASSLGRGRRNYGYTF

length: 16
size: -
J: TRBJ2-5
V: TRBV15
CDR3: CATSRDMAQGGETQYF

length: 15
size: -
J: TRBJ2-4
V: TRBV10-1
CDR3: CASSEGQGWENIQYF

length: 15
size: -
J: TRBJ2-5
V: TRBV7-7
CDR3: CASSLDAGAGDIQYF

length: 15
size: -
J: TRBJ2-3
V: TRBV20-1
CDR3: CSASQGASYTDTQYF

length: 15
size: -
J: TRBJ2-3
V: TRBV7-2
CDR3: CASSFWGQATDTQYF

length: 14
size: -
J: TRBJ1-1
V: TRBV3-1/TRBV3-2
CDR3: CASSRTTGATEAFF

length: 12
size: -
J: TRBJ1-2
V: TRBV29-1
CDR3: CSAPSDSGGYTF

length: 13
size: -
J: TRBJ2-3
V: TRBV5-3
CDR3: CARVAEGTDTQYF

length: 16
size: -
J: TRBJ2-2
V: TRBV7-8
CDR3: CASSITGQVATGELFF

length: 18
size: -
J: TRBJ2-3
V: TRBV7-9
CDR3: CASSLLWRGLAGTDTQYF

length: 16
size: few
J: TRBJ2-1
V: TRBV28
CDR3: CASSLVRETPSNEQFF

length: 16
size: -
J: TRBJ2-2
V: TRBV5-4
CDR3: CASSSLAGGPTGELFF

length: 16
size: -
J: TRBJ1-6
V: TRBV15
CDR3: CATSRDPGQFNSPLHF

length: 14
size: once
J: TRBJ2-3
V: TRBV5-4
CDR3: CASSPGDGGDTQYF

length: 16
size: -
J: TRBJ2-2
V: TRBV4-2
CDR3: CASSPRAKANTGELFF

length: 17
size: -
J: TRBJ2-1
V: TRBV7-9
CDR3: CASSLLPLAGVHNEQFF

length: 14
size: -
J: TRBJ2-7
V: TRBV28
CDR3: CASSSRDREGEQYF

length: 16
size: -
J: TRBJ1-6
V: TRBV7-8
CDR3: CASSPRPPGNNSPLHF

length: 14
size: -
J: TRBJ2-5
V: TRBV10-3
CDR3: CAISESVAKETQYF

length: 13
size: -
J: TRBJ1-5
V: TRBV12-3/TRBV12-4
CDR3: CASSLSSNQPQHF

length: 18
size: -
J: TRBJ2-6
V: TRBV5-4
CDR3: CASSLGLGLLSGANVLTF

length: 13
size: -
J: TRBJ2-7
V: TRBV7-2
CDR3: CASSLAEESEQYF

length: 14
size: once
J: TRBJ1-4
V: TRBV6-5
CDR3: CASSPDMVEGKLFF

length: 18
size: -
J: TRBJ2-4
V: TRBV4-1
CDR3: CASSQGGLTGGPRNIQYF

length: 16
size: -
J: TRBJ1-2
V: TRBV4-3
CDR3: CASSQVRGVANYGYTF

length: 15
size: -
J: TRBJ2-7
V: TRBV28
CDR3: CASSWWLAGVSEQYF

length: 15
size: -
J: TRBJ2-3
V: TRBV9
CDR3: CASSVGAGGPDTQYF

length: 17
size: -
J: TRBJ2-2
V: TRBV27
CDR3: CASSHTGTSGSRGELFF

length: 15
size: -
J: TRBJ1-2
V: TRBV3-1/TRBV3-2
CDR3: CASSLRDRYDYGYTF

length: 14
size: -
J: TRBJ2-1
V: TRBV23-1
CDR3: CASSRDRDYNEQFF

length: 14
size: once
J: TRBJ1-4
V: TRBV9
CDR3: CASSQTGSNEKLFF

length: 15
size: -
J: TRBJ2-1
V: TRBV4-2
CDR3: CASSLGQGAPDEQFF

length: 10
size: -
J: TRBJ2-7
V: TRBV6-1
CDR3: CASSESWQYF

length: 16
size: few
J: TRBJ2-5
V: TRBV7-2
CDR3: CASSFNGGTTWETQYF